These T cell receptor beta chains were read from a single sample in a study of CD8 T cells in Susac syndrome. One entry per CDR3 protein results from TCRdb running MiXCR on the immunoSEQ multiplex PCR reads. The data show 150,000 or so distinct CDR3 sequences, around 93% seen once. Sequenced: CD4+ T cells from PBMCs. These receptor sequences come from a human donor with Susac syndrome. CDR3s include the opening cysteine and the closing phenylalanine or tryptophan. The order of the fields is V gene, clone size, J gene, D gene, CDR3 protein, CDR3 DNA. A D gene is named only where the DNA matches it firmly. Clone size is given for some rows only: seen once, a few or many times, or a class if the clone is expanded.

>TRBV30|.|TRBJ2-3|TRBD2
CAWRSHSGTSGGDTDTQYF
TGTGCCTGGAGAAGCCATTCCGGGACTAGCGGGGGAGACACAGATACGCAGTATTTT
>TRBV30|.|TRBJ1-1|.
CAWRRGARTEAFF
TGTGCCTGGAGGCGGGGGGCCCGGACTGAAGCTTTCTTT
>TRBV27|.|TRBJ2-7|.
CASRRGGTDAGEQYF
TGTGCCAGCAGGCGAGGAGGGACCGACGCCGGCGAGCAGTACTTC
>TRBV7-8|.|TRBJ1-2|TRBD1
CASSLVIGGHGYTF
TGTGCCAGCAGCTTAGTAATAGGGGGCCATGGCTACACCTTC
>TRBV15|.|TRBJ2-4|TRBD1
CATSRDTGQINIQYF
TGTGCCACCAGCAGAGATACGGGACAGATAAACATTCAGTACTTC
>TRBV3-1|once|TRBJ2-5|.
CASSQVRGETQYF
TGTGCCAGCAGCCAAGTTCGGGGAGAGACCCAGTACTTC
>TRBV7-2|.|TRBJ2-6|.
CASSLGHYSGANVLTF
TGTGCCAGCAGCTTGGGCCATTACTCTGGGGCCAACGTCCTGACTTTC
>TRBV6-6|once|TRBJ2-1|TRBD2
CASNQNRAGRENEQFF
TGTGCCAGCAACCAAAACCGGGCAGGGAGGGAAAATGAGCAGTTCTTC
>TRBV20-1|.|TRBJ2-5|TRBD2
CSATAGVQETQYF
TGCAGTGCTACAGCGGGAGTCCAAGAGACCCAGTACTTC
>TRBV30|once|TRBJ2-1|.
CAWSVRGSNEQFF
TGTGCCTGGAGTGTACGAGGGTCCAATGAGCAGTTCTTC
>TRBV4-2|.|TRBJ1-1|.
CASSQTDLQDTEAFF
TGTGCCAGCAGCCAAACAGACCTACAGGACACTGAAGCTTTCTTT
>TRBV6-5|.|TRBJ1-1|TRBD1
CASRRTGTGDTEAFF
TGTGCCAGCAGACGAACCGGGACAGGGGACACTGAAGCTTTCTTT
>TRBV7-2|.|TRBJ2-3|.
CASGNRGSTDTQYF
TGTGCCAGCGGCAATCGGGGGAGCACAGATACGCAGTATTTT
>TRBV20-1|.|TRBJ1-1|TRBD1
CSAQRGQGNTEAFF
TGCAGTGCCCAAAGGGGACAGGGAAACACTGAAGCTTTCTTT
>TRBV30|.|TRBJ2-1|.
CAWSVLRGLQFF
TGTGCCTGGAGTGTACTAAGGGGTTTGCAGTTCTTC
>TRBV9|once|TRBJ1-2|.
CASSVDIGGLDGYTF
TGTGCCAGCAGCGTAGACATTGGCGGTTTAGATGGCTACACCTTC
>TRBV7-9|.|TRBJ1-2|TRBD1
CASTQGTGGALGYGYTF
TGTGCCAGCACCCAAGGGACAGGGGGCGCTTTGGGCTATGGCTACACCTTC
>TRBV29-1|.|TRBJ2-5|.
CSVELRGTQYF
TGCAGCGTTGAGTTGCGAGGGACCCAGTACTTC
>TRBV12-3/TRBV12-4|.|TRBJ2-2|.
CASSFQGPLNTGELFF
TGTGCCAGCAGTTTTCAGGGCCCCCTTAACACCGGGGAGCTGTTTTTT
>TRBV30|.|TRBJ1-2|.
CAWSAGVSYGYTF
TGTGCCTGGAGTGCCGGGGTTTCTTATGGCTACACCTTC
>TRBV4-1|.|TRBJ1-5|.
CASSQGTARNQPQHF
TGCGCCAGCAGCCAAGGGACAGCTCGCAATCAGCCCCAGCATTTT
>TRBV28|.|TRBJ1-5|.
CASSWGNQPQHF
TGTGCCAGCAGTTGGGGCAATCAGCCCCAGCATTTT
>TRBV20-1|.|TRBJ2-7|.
CSARGDSSYEQYF
TGCAGTGCTAGAGGAGACAGCTCCTACGAGCAGTACTTC
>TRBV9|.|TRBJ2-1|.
CASSVGQTNEQFF
TGTGCCAGCAGCGTAGGACAGACGAATGAGCAGTTCTTC
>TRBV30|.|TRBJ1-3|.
CAWNFGLSSGNTIYF
TGTGCCTGGAACTTCGGACTGAGCTCTGGAAACACCATATATTTT
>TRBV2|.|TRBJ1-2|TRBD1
CASRRDSGIYYGYTF
TGTGCCAGCAGGCGGGACAGCGGAATTTACTATGGCTACACCTTC
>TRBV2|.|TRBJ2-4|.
CASIFGGGSDIQYF
TGTGCCAGCATATTCGGAGGGGGGTCAGACATTCAGTACTTC
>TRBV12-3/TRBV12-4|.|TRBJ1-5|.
CASSKGHLYQPQHF
TGTGCCAGCAGTAAGGGACATTTGTATCAGCCCCAGCATTTT
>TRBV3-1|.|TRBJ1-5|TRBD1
CASSQGTGGMDQPQHF
TGTGCCAGCAGCCAAGGGACAGGGGGAATGGATCAGCCCCAGCATTTT
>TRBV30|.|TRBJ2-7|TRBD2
CAWSLKELAGIYEQYF
TGTGCCTGGAGCCTGAAGGAACTAGCGGGCATCTACGAGCAGTACTTC
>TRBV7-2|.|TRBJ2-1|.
CASSSQASGYNEQFF
TGTGCCAGCAGCTCCCAGGCTTCGGGGTACAATGAGCAGTTCTTC
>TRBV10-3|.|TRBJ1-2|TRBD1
CAISAGTGGVYGYTF
TGTGCCATCAGTGCCGGGACAGGGGGCGTCTATGGCTACACCTTC
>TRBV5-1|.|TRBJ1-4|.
CASSLAPINEKLFF
TGCGCCAGCAGCTTGGCCCCCATTAATGAAAAACTGTTTTTT
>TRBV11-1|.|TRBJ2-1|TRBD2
CASSWGLAEDEQFF
TGTGCCAGCAGCTGGGGACTAGCGGAGGATGAGCAGTTCTTC
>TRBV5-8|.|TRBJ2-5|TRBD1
CASSRGTVLQETQYF
TGTGCCAGCAGCCGTGGGACAGTCCTGCAAGAGACCCAGTACTTC
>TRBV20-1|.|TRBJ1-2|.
CSATIRDRVYGYTF
TGCAGTGCTACCATCCGGGACCGAGTCTATGGCTACACCTTC
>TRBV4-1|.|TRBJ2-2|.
CASSQLNLVANTGELFF
TGCGCCAGCAGCCAGCTCAATTTGGTTGCGAACACCGGGGAGCTGTTTTTT
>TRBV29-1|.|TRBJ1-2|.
CSVESGLKYGYTF
TGCAGCGTTGAATCGGGTCTGAAGTATGGCTACACCTTC